This paragraph reports one T cell receptor (beta chain). Its antigen is not yet known. The record has no base qualities; no much larger clone is one base away. This entry comes from a study of cytomegalovirus exposure and HLA in healthy donors (dated by TCRdb to 2017 to 2019). Broadly, across the study: According to an earlier analysis of 550 to 750 of the donors, about 180 million T cells yielded 95 million to 140 million unique TCR beta sequences and approximately 300 Gb of sequence data. An early release that covered about 640 HLA-typed donors contained approximately 290 gigabases of sequencing data and 75 million to 100 million unique TCR sequences. Of the roughly 400 genotyped donors, around 81% fell in the genetic ancestry cluster associated with self-reported Caucasian donors. The study aimed to test whether cataloging public T cell receptors could reveal signatures of past pathogen exposure. The study used immunosequencing to profile the T cell repertoires of approximately 640 subjects and linked those repertoires to cytomegalovirus serostatus. Besides the first cohort of roughly 640 subjects, a separate validation cohort made up of roughly 130 different subjects was used. To predict cytomegalovirus infection status, the study combined high-throughput TCR immunosequencing, statistical association of individual TCRs with disease status, and machine learning. To study patterns of TCR occurrence, a later analysis re-analyzed previously published TCR beta repertoires from 500 to 850 donors and added high-resolution HLA genotyping. Rather than using new phenotypic data, the later analysis identified candidate immune exposures from TCR beta sequences and from how often those sequences occurred across donors. To decide whether each TCR beta V gene segment behaved as functional or pseudogenic, an earlier analysis of fewer than 750 of the donors relied on high-throughput TCR beta sequencing. Donor age, sex, ethnicity and CMV serostatus were collected together with the repertoire data. Genome-wide SNP genotypes for about three fifths of the roughly 670 donors were used in a later genetic analysis, which treated that subset as a discovery cohort. All discovery cohort repertoires had been generated on a single sequencing platform. Class I and class II HLA loci were covered by the typing at four-digit resolution. Typing coverage varied by locus: roughly 629-640 donors for A, B, C, DRB1 and DQB1; around 560 for DQA1; approximately 570 for DPA1; roughly 470 for DPB1. Five DR-DQ haplotypes were handled as single units for association and clustering because linkage in the cohort was strong. On average, around 240,000 unique TCR beta nucleotide sequences were sequenced per donor among more than 350 genotyped donors of the cohort, with roughly 18% of those sequences being non-productive. The full study reports these points: Linkage disequilibrium might explain the correlated functional status among segregating V segments, but an unknown experimental factor could not be excluded. The classifier was reported to diagnose cytomegalovirus status with high specificity and sensitivity in both the original cohort and the validation cohort. In the study, 150 to 200 TCR beta chains were listed as associated with cytomegalovirus. In vitro tests confirmed that a few of the cytomegalovirus-associated TCR beta chains recognize cytomegalovirus antigens. The presence/absence analyses assumed that sequencing depth was roughly uniform across donors, and that assumption may not be true. Most TCR sequences were seen in very few donors, while some public TCRs were found in many individuals. Approximately 16 rarely observed V segments, including chromosome 9 orphons, were excluded from the earlier analysis of 550 to 700 of the donors because counts were too low. In this cohort, only TCR beta chains were sequenced, and detectable features were limited by the absence of alpha or paired-chain data. A later analysis found that HLA-associated TCR beta chains were more clonally expanded and had lower generation probabilities than equally common non-associated chains. According to a later analysis, parvovirus B19, influenza, CMV and Epstein-Barr virus appeared linked to several top co-occurrence clusters. A further reported finding was that TCR beta sequences accurately predicted the HLA-A and HLA-B alleles for most subjects in the first cohort. When HLA alleles, especially DR and DQ, strongly co-occurred, attributing TCR associations to individual alleles was difficult. In a later analysis, TCR association rates were found to vary across HLA loci, with the most associated TCRs seen for DRB1 alleles and the fewest for HLA-C alleles. According to the authors, the approach could potentially be generalized to other disease states and immunological phenotypes. Broadly in line with IMGT annotations, most TCR beta V segments showed up in productive rearrangements about 87% or about 30% of the time in an earlier analysis of 587 of the donors. A later analysis found that most CMV-associated TCR beta chains appeared HLA-restricted, with HLA associations seemingly driven largely by CMV exposure. A cluster of highly shared sequence variants was judged likely to represent a technical artifact of the sequencing pipeline. The 87-base-pair reads could not distinguish some IMGT-functional V segments, including TRBV6-2 and TRBV6-3, so those segments were excluded. An association between a missense DCLRE1C variant and V-gene and J-gene trimming of TCR beta chains was found in a later genetic analysis and replicated in an independent cohort. Compared with the roughly 700-donor mean, donors in an Asian-associated ancestry cluster had fewer N-insertions in productive TCRs, according to a later genetic analysis. Immune exposure information for the cohort was limited to CMV serostatus. Specific HLA alleles were associated with more than 15,000 TCR beta sequences at a false discovery rate of 0.05 in a later analysis. Because some donors lacked HLA typing at each locus, the association tests relied only on the typed subset.

In total, approximately 610 healthy bone marrow donors made up the cohort. All cohort members were sampled while nominally healthy, although unrecorded immune exposures were likely present. The donor tested CMV seronegative and was one of the 352 seronegative cohort members. Every donor gave a peripheral blood sample, and the peripheral blood mononuclear cells from that sample were used for TCR beta sequencing. The Qiagen DNeasy Blood Extraction Kit was used to extract genomic DNA from the blood cell samples. To prepare the library, the immunoSEQ multiplex PCR assay was applied. The multiplex PCR relied on a mix of 60 forward primers for TCR Vbeta segments and 13 reverse primers for TCR Jbeta segments. Amplification of the CDR3 region of rearranged TCR beta genes was performed with a multiplex PCR assay on genomic DNA. The Illumina HiSeq System was used to sequence the amplified TCR beta libraries as 87-base-pair reads. The original methods were these. A later analysis counted tens of millions of unique TCR beta chains across the 550 to 750 repertoires, and around 12 million of these chains were shared by at least two donors. Raw reads were error-corrected and collapsed into unique sequences with a nearest-neighbor algorithm that merged closely related sequences to remove PCR and sequencing errors. CDR3 sequences were aligned to IMGT reference sequences to assign V, D and J gene segments. For a sequence to be retained, a match of at least six nucleotides was required to both a V gene segment and a J gene segment. Rearrangements were called productive when the CDR3 lacked stop codons and stayed in frame with V and J; all others were non-productive. CDR3 was defined according to IMGT convention as the region running from the second conserved V-encoded cysteine to the conserved J-encoded phenylalanine. Sequences without an unambiguous match to a single V gene segment were excluded from the earlier analysis of 500 to 700 of the donors. In an earlier analysis of approximately 550 of the donors, V segments were called functional above 56.7% productive rearrangements and were called segregating when the between-donor standard deviation exceeded 5%. A statistical classification framework was built for diagnosing cytomegalovirus status from the catalog of TCR beta chain sequences. In a later analysis, V and J genes were assigned by comparing TCR nucleotide sequences against IMGT/GENE-DB human TR gene sequences. Using the TCRdist pipeline, a later analysis assigned CDR3 sequences along with most-parsimonious VDJ recombination scenarios. In a later analysis, every TCR beta chain was defined by the combination of its CDR3 amino acid sequence and its V-gene family, and reads without a unique V-gene family were dropped. To address suspected cross-contamination and a sequencing artifact, a later analysis removed 592 highly shared, low-generation-probability nucleotide sequences. For each public chain, a later analysis derived a clonal expansion index from normalized ranks of inferred template counts within each repertoire. In a later analysis, generation probabilities were computed using a VDJ recombination model fitted to out-of-frame rearrangements, and the results were checked against IGoR. In a later analysis, hypergeometric tests were used to score TCR-TCR, TCR-HLA and TCR-CMV co-occurrence, with a repertoire-size bias correction applied to TCR pairs. In a later analysis, false discovery rates were estimated by permuting HLA or CMV assignments 20 times. A later analysis grouped co-occurring TCRs with DBSCAN, adding TCRdist sequence similarity when clustering within HLA-allele-positive subsets. Repertoires with fewer than 30,000 or more than 120,000 public chains were left out of co-occurrence clustering, as were about 5 repertoires with anomalous nucleotide sharing. TCRdb took this table from immuneACCESS and kept in-frame rearrangements with V and J called. Such tables lack part of the clones; where checked against another copy, unresolved V genes explain under half of the gap, and the rest is unexplained. V and J calls and clone size are copied from that table; D and trimming were computed from the DNA. Across this sample there are about 160,000 clones, with 80% to 85% seen only once. Approximately 2% of the sample belongs to the ten largest clones.

There are 13 amino acids in the CDR3, from cysteine to phenylalanine inclusive. The retained sequence is limited to the CDR3, 39 bases, with the frame set at the first base. Looking up the germline V gene yields CDR1 SGHTA and CDR2 FQGNSA. The junction carries 13 bases between V and J, which are trimmed by 8 bases and 4 bases respectively. The rearrangement joined TRBV7-2 to TRBJ2-3; the D gene is possibly TRBD1, with 5 bases matching. The receptor was isolated from a man aged 18 to 30 in good health and CMV-seronegative. The sequenced material came from PBMCs. Here is the DNA: TGTGCCAGCCTCGGTAGGGGTTCAGATACGCAGTATTTT. It is translated as CASLGRGSDTQYF. Joined to the reference TRBV7-2 and TRBJ2-3 proteins, this CDR3 gives the full variable domain: GAGVSQSPSNKVTEKGKDVELRCDPISGHTALYWYRQSLGQGLEFLIYFQGNSAPDKSGLPSDRFSAERTGGSVSTLTIQRTQQEDSAVYLCASLGRGSDTQYFGPGTRLTVL.